Sequencing of this TCR beta chain was carried out in a study of sequential checkpoint blockade in melanoma. Method: immunoSEQ multiplex PCR; TCRdb's copy keeps in-frame clones and lacks some. Of around 18,000 clones listed, more than 55% are singletons. As for treatment: randomized to nivolumab then ipilimumab (arm A) or the reverse (arm B). The V end was cut by 6 bases, the J end by 2 bases, with 11 bases between. Germline V CDR1 and CDR2: SNHLY, FYNNEI. There are 13 residues in the CDR3. This TCR came from a human donor with melanoma. The V gene is TRBV2, the J gene TRBJ2-7; D unclear. The sequencing used CD8+ T cells sorted from blood (inferred from file names), collected from a patient given nivolumab and ipilimumab in sequence. CDR3 DNA sequence: TGTGCCAGCAGCCCTGAGGAGACCTACGAGCAGTACTTC. It specifies CASSPEETYEQYF.